Listed here are 12 T cell receptor beta chains from one sample, sequenced in a study of tumour-infiltrating T cells in Burkitt lymphoma. Measured with immunoSEQ multiplex PCR; TCRdb has only the in-frame clones, and not every one. The profile shows more than 45,000 clones, around 31% of them singletons. Specimen: tumor tissue. The receptors originated from a human donor with Burkitt lymphoma.

The sample holds a few counts of this clone. The chain combines TRBV7-9 with TRBJ1-1, with D hard to call. Trimming left V 4 bases short and J 8 bases short, with 17 bases between. This CDR3 has 14 amino acids. CDR1 SEHNR and CDR2 FQNEAQ come from the germline V gene (reference sequence). The CDR3 spells CASSYDDKTKEAFF. The CDR3 DNA is TGTGCCAGCAGCTACGATGACAAGACAAAAGAAGCTTTCTTT.

This clone has only a few counts. In DNA form, the CDR3 reads TGTGCCAGCAGCTCGCGGACGTCTGGCTACACCTTC. Protein product: CASSSRTSGYTF. This chain uses TRBV5-6 with TRBJ1-2; D remains unclear. The CDR3 has 12 residues. V lost 3 bases to trimming and J lost 7 bases, with 10 bases between them. CDR1 is SGHDT, CDR2 YYEEEE, per germline.

In this sample, this clone turned up a few times. This chain links TRBV6-5 with TRBJ1-2; possibly TRBD1 for D (5 bases). Looked up from germline, CDR1 is MNHEY and CDR2 is SVGAGI. The CDR3 length is 14 residues. V gave up 5 bases and J gave up 9 bases, with 19 bases separating them. The CDR3 is CASSAAGQGRRYTF. DNA for the CDR3: TGTGCCAGCAGTGCCGCGGGGCAGGGTAGACGCTACACCTTC.

The chain links TRBV10-2 to TRBJ2-1; D is perhaps TRBD2 (6 bases). The CDR3 spans 14 residues. Germline values: CDR1 WSHSY, CDR2 SAAADI. Trimming took 6 bases from V and 0 from J, leaving 9 bases between them. The CDR3 coding sequence is TGCGCCAGCAGCCTTAGCGGCTCCTACAATGAGCAGTTCTTC. Translated, it gives CASSLSGSYNEQFF.

This rearrangement joins TRBV28 to TRBJ2-2, with a weak D call TRBD2 (5 bases). The V end lost 7 bases, the J end lost 9 bases, and 18 bases lay between the germline ends. The CDR3 sequence is 14 residues long. The germline gives CDR1 MDHEN, CDR2 SYDVKM. CDR3: CASTPGTAHRELFF. The CDR3 DNA is TGTGCCAGCACCCCGGGAACAGCACACCGGGAGCTGTTTTTT.

The CDR3 nucleotides read TGTGCCAGCAGCCCACCCCCCAGAATTGGAAACACCATATATTTT. Protein: CASSPPPRIGNTIYF. V usage is TRBV7-9 and J usage is TRBJ1-3; D unclear. Trimming pared 5 bases from V and 3 bases from J, leaving 14 bases between. The CDR3 covers 15 residues. Germline CDR1 is SEHNR and CDR2 is FQNEAQ (reference sequence).

V is TRBV5-1 and J is TRBJ2-1, with TRBD2 identical over 13 bases. From germline, CDR1 is SGHRS and CDR2 YFSETQ. The CDR3 length is 15 residues. With V trimmed by 3 bases and J by 7 bases, 4 bases remained unmatched. CDR3 nucleotide sequence: TGCGCCAGCAGCTGGGGACTAGCGGGGCGGAATGAGCAGTTCTTC. Its protein product is CASSWGLAGRNEQFF.

The chain recombines TRBV5-1 with TRBJ2-7, with 8 bases lining up with TRBD1. Germline trimming cut 2 bases from V and 4 bases from J; bases unmatched to any gene: 5. This CDR3 is 14 amino acids long. The V gene's germline CDR1 is SGHRS and CDR2 YFSETQ. In DNA, the CDR3 is TGCGCCAGCAGCTTAACAGGGGGGAATTACGAGCAGTACTTC. It yields the protein CASSLTGGNYEQYF.

This clone was recorded a few times. V and J are TRBV6-6 and TRBJ2-5; D is ambiguous. Germline V CDR1 and CDR2: MNHNY, SVGAGI (reference sequence). The length of the CDR3 is 12 residues. Deletions cut 11 bases from V and 1 base from J, with 11 bases between. The chain's CDR3 is CAVAEVQETQYF. CDR3 bases: TGTGCCGTCGCCGAGGTCCAAGAGACCCAGTACTTC.

The CDR3 loop is CASSLEGRAMNTEAFF. CDR3 nucleotides: TGTGCCAGCAGCTTAGAGGGCCGGGCCATGAACACTGAAGCTTTCTTT. The rearrangement links TRBV7-9 to TRBJ1-1; D uncertain. V was shortened by 1 base and J by 0 bases, with 12 bases between the two germline ends. The length of the CDR3 is 16 residues. Germline lookup yields CDR1 SEHNR and CDR2 FQNEAQ (reference sequence). Combining the CDR3 with reference TRBV7-9 and TRBJ1-1 gives the whole variable domain DTGVSQNPRHKITKRGQNVTFRCDPISEHNRLYWYRQTLGQGPEFLTYFQNEAQLEKSRLLSDRFSAERPKGSFSTLEIQRTEQGDSAMYLCASSLEGRAMNTEAFFGQGTRLTVV.

This clone has only a few counts. Written as DNA, the CDR3 is TGTGCCAGCAGCTCCCTTGGGGAGAATGAAAAACTGTTTTTT. Translation: CASSSLGENEKLFF. The V and J genes are TRBV7-9 and TRBJ1-4; D ambiguous. Germline values: CDR1 SEHNR, CDR2 FQNEAQ (reference sequence). V gave up 4 bases and J gave up 5 bases, with 11 bases separating them. The CDR3 runs to 14 residues. The full variable domain, completed using reference TRBV7-9 and TRBJ1-4, is DTGVSQNPRHKITKRGQNVTFRCDPISEHNRLYWYRQTLGQGPEFLTYFQNEAQLEKSRLLSDRFSAERPKGSFSTLEIQRTEQGDSAMYLCASSSLGENEKLFFGSGTQLSVL.

The rearrangement links TRBV19 to TRBJ2-5; D is uncertain. Trimming cost V 4 bases and J 5 bases, with 11 bases left between them. The length of the CDR3 is 13 residues. Germline V gene lookup returns CDR1 LNHDA and CDR2 SQIVND (reference sequence). CDR3 nucleotides: TGTGCCAGTAGTACAATTATGAGGGAGACCCAGTACTTC. It translates to CASSTIMRETQYF.